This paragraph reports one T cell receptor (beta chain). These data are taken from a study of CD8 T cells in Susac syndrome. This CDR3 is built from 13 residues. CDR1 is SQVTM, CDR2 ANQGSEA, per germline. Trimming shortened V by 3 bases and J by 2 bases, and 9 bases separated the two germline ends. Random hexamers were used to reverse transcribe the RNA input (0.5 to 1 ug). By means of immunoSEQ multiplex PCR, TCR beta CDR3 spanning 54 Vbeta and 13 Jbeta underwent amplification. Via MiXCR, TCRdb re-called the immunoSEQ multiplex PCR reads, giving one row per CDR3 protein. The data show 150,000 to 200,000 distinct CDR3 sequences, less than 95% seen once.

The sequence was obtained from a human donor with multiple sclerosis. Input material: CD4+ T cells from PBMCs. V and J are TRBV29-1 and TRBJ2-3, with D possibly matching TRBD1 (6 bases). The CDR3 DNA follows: TGCAGCGTTGAGAAGGGGGTCACAGATACGCAGTATTTT. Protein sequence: CSVEKGVTDTQYF.